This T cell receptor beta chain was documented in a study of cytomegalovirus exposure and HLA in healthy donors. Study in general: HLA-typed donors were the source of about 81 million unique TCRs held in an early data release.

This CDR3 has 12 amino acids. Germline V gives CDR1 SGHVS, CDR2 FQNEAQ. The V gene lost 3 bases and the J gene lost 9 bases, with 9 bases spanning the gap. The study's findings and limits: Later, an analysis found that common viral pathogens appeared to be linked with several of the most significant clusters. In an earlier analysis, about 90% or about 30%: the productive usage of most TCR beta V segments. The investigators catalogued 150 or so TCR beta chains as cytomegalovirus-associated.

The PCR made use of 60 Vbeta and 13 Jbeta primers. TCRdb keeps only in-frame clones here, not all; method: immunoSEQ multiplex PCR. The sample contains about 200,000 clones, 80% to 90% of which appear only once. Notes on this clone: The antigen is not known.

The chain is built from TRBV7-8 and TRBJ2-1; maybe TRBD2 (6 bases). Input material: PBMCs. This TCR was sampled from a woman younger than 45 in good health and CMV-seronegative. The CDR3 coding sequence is TGTGCCAGCAGCTTTGGGGGAGGTGAGCAGTTCTTC. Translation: CASSFGGGEQFF.